This record concerns one T cell receptor beta chain sequence. The target antigen is unknown. The data were obtained in a study of chemoradiotherapy in HPV16-positive cancers. Study conclusions and caveats: In HPV16-positive patients, HPV-responsive T-cell expansion tracked better recurrence-free survival. Functional assays defining HPV-specific T cells used only two HPV16-positive patients.

Profiling relied on immunoSEQ multiplex PCR, and the TCRdb table lists in-frame clones only, not all of them. The table shows 3,000 to 5,000 clones, with roughly 80% occurring only once. Samples were taken several times over chemoradiotherapy. CDR3 size: 13 residues. V shed 0 bases and J shed 3 bases, with 4 bases lying between them. The germline V gene has CDR1 SGHAT and CDR2 FQNNGV. Sample collection was performed from a patient who underwent chemoradiotherapy. This TCR derives from a human donor with HPV-associated anogenital cancer. The rearrangement joins TRBV11-2 to TRBJ2-3; D is undetermined. CDR3 sequence (DNA): TGTGCCAGCAGCTTAGATTTGACAGATACGCAGTATTTT. Amino acids: CASSLDLTDTQYF.